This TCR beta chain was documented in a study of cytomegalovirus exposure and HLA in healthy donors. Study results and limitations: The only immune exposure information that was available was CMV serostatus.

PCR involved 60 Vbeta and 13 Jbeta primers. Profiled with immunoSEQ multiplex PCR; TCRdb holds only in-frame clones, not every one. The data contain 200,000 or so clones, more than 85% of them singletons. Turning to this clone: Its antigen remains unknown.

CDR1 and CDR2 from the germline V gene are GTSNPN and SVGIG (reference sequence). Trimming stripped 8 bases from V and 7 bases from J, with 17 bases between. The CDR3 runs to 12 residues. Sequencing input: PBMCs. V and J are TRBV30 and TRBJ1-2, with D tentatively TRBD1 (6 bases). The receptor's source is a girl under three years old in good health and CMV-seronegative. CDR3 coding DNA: TGTGCCGGGTTGGGGGGGGCAGGTGGCTACACCTTC. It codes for CAGLGGAGGYTF.